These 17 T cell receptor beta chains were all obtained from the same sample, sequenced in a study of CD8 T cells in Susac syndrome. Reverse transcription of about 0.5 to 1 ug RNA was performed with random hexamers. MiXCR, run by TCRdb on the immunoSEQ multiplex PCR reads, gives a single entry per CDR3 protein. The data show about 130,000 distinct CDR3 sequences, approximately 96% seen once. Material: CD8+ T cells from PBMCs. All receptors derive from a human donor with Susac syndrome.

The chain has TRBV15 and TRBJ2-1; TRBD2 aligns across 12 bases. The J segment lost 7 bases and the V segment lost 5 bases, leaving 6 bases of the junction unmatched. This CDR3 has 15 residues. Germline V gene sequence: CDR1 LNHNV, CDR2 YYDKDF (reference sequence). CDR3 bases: TGTGCCACCAGCGGATCTAGCGGGGGGGCTAATGAGCAGTTCTTC. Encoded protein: CATSGSSGGANEQFF.

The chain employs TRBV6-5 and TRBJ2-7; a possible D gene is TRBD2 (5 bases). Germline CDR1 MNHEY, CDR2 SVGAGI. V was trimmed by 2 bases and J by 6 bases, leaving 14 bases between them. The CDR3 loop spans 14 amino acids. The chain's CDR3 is CASSYGGAAGEQYF. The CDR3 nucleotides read TGTGCCAGCAGTTACGGAGGTGCCGCCGGCGAGCAGTACTTC.

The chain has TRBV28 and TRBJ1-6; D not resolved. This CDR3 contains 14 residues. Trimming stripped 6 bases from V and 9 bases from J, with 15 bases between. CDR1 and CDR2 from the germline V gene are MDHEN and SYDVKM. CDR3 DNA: TGTGCCAGCAGCGTGACTGGGGTGGTTTCACCCCTCCACTTT. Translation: CASSVTGVVSPLHF.

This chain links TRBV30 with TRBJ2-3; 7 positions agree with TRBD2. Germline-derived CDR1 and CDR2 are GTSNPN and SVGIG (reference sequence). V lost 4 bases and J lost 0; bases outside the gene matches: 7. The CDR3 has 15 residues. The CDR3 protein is CAWTTSATSTDTQYF. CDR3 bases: TGTGCCTGGACCACTAGCGCTACTAGCACAGATACGCAGTATTTT.

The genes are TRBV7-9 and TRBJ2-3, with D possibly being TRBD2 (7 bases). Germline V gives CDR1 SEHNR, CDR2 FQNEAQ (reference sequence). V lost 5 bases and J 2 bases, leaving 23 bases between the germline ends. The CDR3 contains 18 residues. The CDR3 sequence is CASSPPPLGGGATDTQYF. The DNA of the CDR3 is TGTGCCAGCAGCCCACCCCCTTTGGGGGGGGGCGCCACAGATACGCAGTATTTT.

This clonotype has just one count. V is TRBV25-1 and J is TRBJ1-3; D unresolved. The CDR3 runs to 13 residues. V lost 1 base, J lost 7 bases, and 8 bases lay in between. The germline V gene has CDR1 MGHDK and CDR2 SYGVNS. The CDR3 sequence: CASSESGKNTIYF. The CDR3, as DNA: TGTGCCAGCAGTGAATCCGGGAAGAACACCATATATTTT.

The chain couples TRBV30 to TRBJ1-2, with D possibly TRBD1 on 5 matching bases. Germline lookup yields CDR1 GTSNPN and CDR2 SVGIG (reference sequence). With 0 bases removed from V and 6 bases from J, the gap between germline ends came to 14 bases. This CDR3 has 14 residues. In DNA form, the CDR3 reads TGTGCCTGGAGTGTAAGCAGGGCGGGTGATGGCTACACCTTC. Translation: CAWSVSRAGDGYTF.

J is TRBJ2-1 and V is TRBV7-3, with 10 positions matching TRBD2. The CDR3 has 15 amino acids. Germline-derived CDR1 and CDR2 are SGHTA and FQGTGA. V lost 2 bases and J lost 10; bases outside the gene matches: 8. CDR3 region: CASSLWLAGVHEQFF. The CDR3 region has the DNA TGTGCCAGCAGCTTATGGCTAGCGGGGGTGCACGAGCAGTTCTTC.

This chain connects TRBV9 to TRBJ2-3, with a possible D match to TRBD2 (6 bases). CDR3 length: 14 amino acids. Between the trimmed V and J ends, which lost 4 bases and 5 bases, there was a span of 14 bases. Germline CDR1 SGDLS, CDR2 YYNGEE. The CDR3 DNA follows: TGTGCCAGCAGCCCCGGGACTGGTGGAGATACGCAGTATTTT. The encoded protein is CASSPGTGGDTQYF.

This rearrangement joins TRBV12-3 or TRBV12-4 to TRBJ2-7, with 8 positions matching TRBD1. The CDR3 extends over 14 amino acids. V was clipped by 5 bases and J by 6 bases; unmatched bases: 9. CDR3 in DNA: TGTGCCAGCAGTCCCGGGACAGGAAGGGGCGAGCAGTACTTC. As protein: CASSPGTGRGEQYF.

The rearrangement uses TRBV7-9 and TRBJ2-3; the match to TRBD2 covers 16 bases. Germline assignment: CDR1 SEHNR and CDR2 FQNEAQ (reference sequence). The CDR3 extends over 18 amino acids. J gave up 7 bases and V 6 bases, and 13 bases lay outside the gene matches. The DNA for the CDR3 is TGTGCCAGCAGACCCACCGGGACTAGCGGGGGGGCCTCGAATACGCAGTATTTT. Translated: CASRPTGTSGGASNTQYF.

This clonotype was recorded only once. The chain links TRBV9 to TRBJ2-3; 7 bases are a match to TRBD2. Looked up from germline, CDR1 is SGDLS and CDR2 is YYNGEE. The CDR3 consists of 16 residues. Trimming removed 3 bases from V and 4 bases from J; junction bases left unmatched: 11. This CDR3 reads CASSALTSPSADTQYF. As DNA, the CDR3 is TGTGCCAGCAGCGCCTTGACTAGCCCTAGCGCAGATACGCAGTATTTT.

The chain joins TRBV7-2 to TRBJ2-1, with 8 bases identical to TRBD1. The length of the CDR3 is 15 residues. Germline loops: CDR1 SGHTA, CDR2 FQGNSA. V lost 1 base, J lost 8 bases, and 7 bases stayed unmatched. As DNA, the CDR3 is TGTGCCAGCAGCTTAGTAGGCAGGGGGCAGGATGAGCAGTTCTTC. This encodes CASSLVGRGQDEQFF.

The CDR3 DNA is TGTGCCAGCAGTCCGGGTCCTAGCGGGGGGTCTAAACAAGAGACCCAGTACTTC. Protein sequence: CASSPGPSGGSKQETQYF. The V and J genes are TRBV28 and TRBJ2-5, with TRBD2 identical over 11 bases. The J segment lost 2 bases and the V segment lost 5 bases, leaving 13 bases of the junction unmatched. CDR1 and CDR2 from the germline V gene are MDHEN and SYDVKM. The length of the CDR3 is 18 residues.

This chain's CDR3 is CASKFLGSSYEQYF. CDR3 bases: TGTGCCAGCAAATTTCTGGGAAGCTCCTACGAGCAGTACTTC. The chain carries TRBV6-2 or TRBV6-3 and TRBJ2-7; D is unclear. Germline V CDR1 and CDR2: MNHEY, SVGEGT. Trimming took 7 bases from V and 0 from J, leaving 13 bases between them. There are 14 residues in the CDR3.

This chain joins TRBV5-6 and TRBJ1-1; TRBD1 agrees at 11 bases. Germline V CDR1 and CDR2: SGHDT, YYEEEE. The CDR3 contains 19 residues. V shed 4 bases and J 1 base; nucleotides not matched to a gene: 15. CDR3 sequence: CASSREWGQGGLWNTEAFF. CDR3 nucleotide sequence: TGTGCCAGCAGCCGCGAATGGGGACAGGGGGGATTATGGAACACTGAAGCTTTCTTT.

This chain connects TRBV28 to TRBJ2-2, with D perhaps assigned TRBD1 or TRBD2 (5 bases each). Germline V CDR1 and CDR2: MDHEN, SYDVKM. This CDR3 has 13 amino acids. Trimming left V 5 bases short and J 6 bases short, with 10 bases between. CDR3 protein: CASSLTAAGELFF. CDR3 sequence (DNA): TGTGCCAGCAGTCTGACAGCGGCCGGGGAGCTGTTTTTT.